These T cell receptor beta chains were read from a single sample in a study of cytomegalovirus exposure and HLA in healthy donors. Profiled with immunoSEQ multiplex PCR; TCRdb holds only in-frame clones, not every one. The sample shows about 200,000 clones, approximately 87% of them seen only once. Sequenced input: PBMCs. Receptor source: a woman between 18 and 30 years old in good health and CMV-seronegative. CDR3s include the opening cysteine and the closing phenylalanine or tryptophan. D genes are given only for firm matches.

J: TRBJ1-3; V: TRBV30; D: -; CDR3: CAWSGSGNTIYF
J: TRBJ1-1; V: TRBV5-1; D: -; CDR3: CASSLVGQSYTEAFF
J: TRBJ2-5; V: TRBV5-1; D: -; CDR3: CASSLESETQYF
J: TRBJ2-1; V: TRBV9; D: TRBD2; CDR3: CASSAGTSNDEQFF
J: TRBJ1-6; V: TRBV5-1; D: -; CDR3: CASSLQEDSPLHF
J: TRBJ1-6; V: TRBV6-1; D: -; CDR3: CASNQATSYNSPLHF
J: TRBJ1-2; V: TRBV6-1; D: -; CDR3: CASSEALRGGGAVYGYTF
J: TRBJ1-1; V: TRBV2; D: -; CDR3: CASSALLNTEAFF
J: TRBJ1-4; V: TRBV4-1; D: TRBD1; CDR3: CASSQYRGGANEKLFF
J: TRBJ2-7; V: TRBV18; D: -; CDR3: CASSPTPGSGSEQYF
J: TRBJ2-7; V: TRBV27; D: -; CDR3: CASRTGDSYEQYF
J: TRBJ1-1; V: TRBV12-5; D: TRBD1; CDR3: CASGDRVNTEAFF
J: TRBJ2-6; V: TRBV7-2; D: TRBD1; CDR3: CASSRGPGANVLTF
J: TRBJ2-1; V: TRBV9; D: -; CDR3: CASSVGGGSGPWEQFF
J: TRBJ1-4; V: TRBV28; D: -; CDR3: CASSPSGGYEKLFF
J: TRBJ2-2; V: TRBV2; D: -; CDR3: CASRGTGELFF
J: TRBJ2-7; V: TRBV30; D: TRBD1; CDR3: CACSIGQGSYEQYF
J: TRBJ2-7; V: TRBV19; D: -; CDR3: CASSIKYRVGEQYF
J: TRBJ1-1; V: TRBV29-1; D: TRBD1; CDR3: CSVEKGWTGNEAFF
J: TRBJ2-7; V: TRBV28; D: TRBD1; CDR3: CASSLSIGTAHYEQYF
J: TRBJ2-3; V: TRBV28; D: -; CDR3: CASSPLGGDVTDTQYF
J: TRBJ1-2; V: TRBV29-1; D: -; CDR3: CSVEGRTDGYTF
J: TRBJ1-5; V: TRBV29-1; D: -; CDR3: CSVGPGINQPQHF
J: TRBJ2-7; V: TRBV11-2; D: TRBD1; CDR3: CASSSSGDRGHEQYF
J: TRBJ1-2; V: TRBV18; D: -; CDR3: CASSPPPEKDYGYTF
J: TRBJ1-6; V: TRBV5-1; D: -; CDR3: CASSDLPGQVNSPLHF
J: TRBJ2-7; V: TRBV7-9; D: -; CDR3: CASSIPTGIGEQYF
J: TRBJ1-1; V: TRBV30; D: -; CDR3: CAWRIPARLEAFF
J: TRBJ2-7; V: TRBV10-1; D: -; CDR3: CASSESRGIYEQYF
J: TRBJ2-2; V: TRBV6-5; D: -; CDR3: CASRETGPRELFF
J: TRBJ1-5; V: TRBV6-1; D: -; CDR3: CASSATSWSNQPQHF
J: TRBJ1-1; V: TRBV29-1; D: TRBD1; CDR3: CSVVGQPNTEAFF
J: TRBJ1-1; V: TRBV5-1; D: TRBD1; CDR3: CASSLNRGSTEAFF
J: TRBJ2-3; V: TRBV4-1; D: -; CDR3: CASSQVAGLPGDTQYF
J: TRBJ2-7; V: TRBV5-1; D: -; CDR3: CASSLTPGAYEQYF
J: TRBJ1-5; V: TRBV19; D: -; CDR3: CASSIIGGNQPQHF
J: TRBJ2-1; V: TRBV29-1; D: TRBD2; CDR3: CSVEPHFSSGLNEQFF
J: TRBJ2-3; V: TRBV29-1; D: -; CDR3: CSAVPISTDTQYF
J: TRBJ1-2; V: TRBV10-3; D: -; CDR3: CAISESPAGGYGYTF
J: TRBJ1-5; V: TRBV7-9; D: -; CDR3: CASSWGPGDQPQHF
J: TRBJ2-2; V: TRBV14; D: -; CDR3: CASRPGHLMGELFF
J: TRBJ1-1; V: TRBV7-9; D: -; CDR3: CASSLALNTEAFF
J: TRBJ2-5; V: TRBV5-1; D: TRBD2; CDR3: CASSSREGGPETQYF